In this sample, the clone carrying this TCR beta chain turned up a few times. What it binds is unknown. Germline V gene lookup returns CDR1 MNHEY and CDR2 SMNVEV (reference sequence). The CDR3 consists of 14 residues. Between the trimmed V and J ends, which lost 2 bases and 4 bases, there was a span of 12 bases. The data are from a study of cytomegalovirus exposure and HLA in healthy donors. In the PCR, 60 Vbeta and 13 Jbeta primers were used. Sequencing was performed with immunoSEQ multiplex PCR; in TCRdb, only in-frame clones are kept and a portion is missing. The table shows approximately 160,000 clones, with about four fifths occurring only once. General observations from the study: Analyzed later, most CMV-associated TCR beta chains appeared HLA-restricted. Immune exposure data for these donors was limited to CMV serostatus.

Sample: PBMCs. This chain links TRBV27 with TRBJ2-7; TRBD2 might be the D (6 bases). The source is a man younger than 45 in good health and CMV-seropositive. DNA of the CDR3: TGTGCCAGCAGTTTAACCCTGGGGGGATACGAGCAGTACTTC. Its translation: CASSLTLGGYEQYF.